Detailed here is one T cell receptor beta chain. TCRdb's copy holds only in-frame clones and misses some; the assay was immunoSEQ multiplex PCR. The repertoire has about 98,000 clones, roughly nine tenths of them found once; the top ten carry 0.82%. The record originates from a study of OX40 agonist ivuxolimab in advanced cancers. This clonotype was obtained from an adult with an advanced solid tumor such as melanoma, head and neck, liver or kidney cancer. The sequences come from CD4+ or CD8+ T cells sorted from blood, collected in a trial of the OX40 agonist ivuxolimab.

For the CDR3, the DNA is TGCGCCAGCAGCTTGGGCCTAGCGGCGCCCCAACAAGAGACCCAGTACTTC. Protein: CASSLGLAAPQQETQYF. The chain carries TRBV5-1 and TRBJ2-5; 7 bases line up with TRBD2. V lost 0 bases to trimming and J lost 2 bases; unmatched junction nucleotides: 10. The CDR3 sequence is 17 residues long. Germline V gives CDR1 SGHRS, CDR2 YFSETQ.